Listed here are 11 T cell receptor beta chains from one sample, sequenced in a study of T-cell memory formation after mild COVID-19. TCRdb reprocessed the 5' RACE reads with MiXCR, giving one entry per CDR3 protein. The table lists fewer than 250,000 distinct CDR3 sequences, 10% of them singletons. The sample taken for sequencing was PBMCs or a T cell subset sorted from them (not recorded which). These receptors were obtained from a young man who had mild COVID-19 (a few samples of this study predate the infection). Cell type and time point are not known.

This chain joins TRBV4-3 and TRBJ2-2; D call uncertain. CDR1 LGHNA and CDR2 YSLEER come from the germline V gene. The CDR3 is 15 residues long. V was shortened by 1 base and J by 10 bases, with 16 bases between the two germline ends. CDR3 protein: CASSQGWAGEQELFF. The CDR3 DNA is TGCGCCAGCAGCCAAGGTTGGGCTGGGGAACAGGAGCTGTTTTTT.

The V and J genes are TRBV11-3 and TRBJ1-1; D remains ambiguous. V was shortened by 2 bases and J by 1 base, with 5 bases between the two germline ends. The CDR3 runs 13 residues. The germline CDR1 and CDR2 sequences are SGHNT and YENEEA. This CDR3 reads CASSLYRNTEAFF. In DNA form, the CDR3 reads TGTGCCAGCAGCTTATACAGGAACACTGAAGCTTTCTTT.

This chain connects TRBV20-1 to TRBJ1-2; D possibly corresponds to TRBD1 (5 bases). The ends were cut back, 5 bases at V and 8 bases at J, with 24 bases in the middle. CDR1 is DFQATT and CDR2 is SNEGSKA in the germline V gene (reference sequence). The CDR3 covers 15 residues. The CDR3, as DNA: TGCAGTGCTCGACGGACGGAAGAGGGGAAAGGAGGCTACACCTTC. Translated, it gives CSARRTEEGKGGYTF.

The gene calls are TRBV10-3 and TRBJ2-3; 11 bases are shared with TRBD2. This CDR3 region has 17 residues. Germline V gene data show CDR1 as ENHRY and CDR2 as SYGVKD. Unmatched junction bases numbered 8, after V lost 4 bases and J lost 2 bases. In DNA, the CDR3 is TGTGCCATCAGTGCGGCTAGCGGGGGGCTCCCCACAGATACGCAGTATTTT. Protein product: CAISAASGGLPTDTQYF.

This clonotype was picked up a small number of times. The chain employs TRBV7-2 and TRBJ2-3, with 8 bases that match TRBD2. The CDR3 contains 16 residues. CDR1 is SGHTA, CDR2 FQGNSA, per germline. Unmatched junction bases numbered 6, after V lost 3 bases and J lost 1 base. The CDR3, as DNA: TGTGCCAGCAGCTTCGCGGGAGCGGGGGGCACAGATACGCAGTATTTT. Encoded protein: CASSFAGAGGTDTQYF.

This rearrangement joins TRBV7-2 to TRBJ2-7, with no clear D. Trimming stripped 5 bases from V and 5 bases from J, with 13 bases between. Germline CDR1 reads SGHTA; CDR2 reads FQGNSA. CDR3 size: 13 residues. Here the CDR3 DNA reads TGTGCCAGCAGCCTCTGGGGAAGCAACGAGCAGTACTTC. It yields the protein CASSLWGSNEQYF.

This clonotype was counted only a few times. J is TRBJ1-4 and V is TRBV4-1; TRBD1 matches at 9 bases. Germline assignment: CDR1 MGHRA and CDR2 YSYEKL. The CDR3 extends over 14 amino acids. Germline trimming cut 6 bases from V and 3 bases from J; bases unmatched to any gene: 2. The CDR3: CASRRQGANEKLFF. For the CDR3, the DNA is TGCGCCAGCAGGAGACAGGGGGCTAATGAAAAACTGTTTTTT.

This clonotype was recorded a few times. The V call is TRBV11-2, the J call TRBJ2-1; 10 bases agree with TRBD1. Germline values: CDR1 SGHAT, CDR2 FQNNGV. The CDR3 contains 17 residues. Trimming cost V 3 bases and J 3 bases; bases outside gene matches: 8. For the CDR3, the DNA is TGTGCCAGCAGCTTTTTGGGGGGACAGGGGTTCTACAATGAGCAGTTCTTC. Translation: CASSFLGGQGFYNEQFF.

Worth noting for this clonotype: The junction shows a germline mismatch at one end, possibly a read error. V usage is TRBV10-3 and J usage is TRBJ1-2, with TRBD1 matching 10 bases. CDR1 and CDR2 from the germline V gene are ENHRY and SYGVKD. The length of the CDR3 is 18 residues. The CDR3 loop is CAISKSSGQGTGNYGYTF. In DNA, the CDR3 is TGTGCCATCAGTAAGTCCTCGGGACAGGGGACCGGTAACTATGGCTACACCTTC.

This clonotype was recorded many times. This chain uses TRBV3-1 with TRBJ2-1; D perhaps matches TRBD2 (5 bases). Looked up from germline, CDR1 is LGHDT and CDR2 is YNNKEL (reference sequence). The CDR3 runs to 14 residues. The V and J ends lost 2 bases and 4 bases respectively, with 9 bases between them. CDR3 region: CASSQQGGYNEQFF. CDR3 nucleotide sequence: TGTGCCAGCAGCCAACAAGGAGGATACAATGAGCAGTTCTTC.

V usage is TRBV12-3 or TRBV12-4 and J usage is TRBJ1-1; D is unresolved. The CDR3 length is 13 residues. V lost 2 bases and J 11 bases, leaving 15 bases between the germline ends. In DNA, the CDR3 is TGTGCCAGCAGTTTAAGTACCCCGCGCGGTGCTTTCTTT. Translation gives CASSLSTPRGAFF.